This T cell receptor beta chain was recorded in a study of T-cell memory formation after mild COVID-19. Notes on the study in general: In pre-infection memory, a portion of responding clones appeared, which suggested that cross-reactive memory joined.

To note about this clonotype: As yet, its antigen is unknown.

5'RACE with constant-segment primers yielded barcoded, UMI-tagged TCR alpha and TCR beta cDNA libraries. MiXCR was run by TCRdb on the 5' RACE reads, yielding one entry per CDR3 protein. This table has around 320,000 distinct CDR3 sequences, approximately 27% appearing once. The sequence derives from an adult woman who had mild COVID-19 (a few samples of this study predate the infection). Cell type and time point are not known. Material for sequencing was PBMCs or a T cell subset sorted from them (not recorded which).

In nucleotides, the CDR3 is TGTGCCACCAGTGATAGTGGGGGTGGCAGTAAAGCTTTCTTT. Translating gives CATSDSGGGSKAFF. The rearrangement joins TRBV24-1 to TRBJ1-1; perhaps TRBD1 as D (5 bases). Trimming took 3 bases from V and 9 from J, leaving 16 bases between them. The CDR3 consists of 14 residues. The germline V gene has CDR1 KGHDR and CDR2 SFDVKD.